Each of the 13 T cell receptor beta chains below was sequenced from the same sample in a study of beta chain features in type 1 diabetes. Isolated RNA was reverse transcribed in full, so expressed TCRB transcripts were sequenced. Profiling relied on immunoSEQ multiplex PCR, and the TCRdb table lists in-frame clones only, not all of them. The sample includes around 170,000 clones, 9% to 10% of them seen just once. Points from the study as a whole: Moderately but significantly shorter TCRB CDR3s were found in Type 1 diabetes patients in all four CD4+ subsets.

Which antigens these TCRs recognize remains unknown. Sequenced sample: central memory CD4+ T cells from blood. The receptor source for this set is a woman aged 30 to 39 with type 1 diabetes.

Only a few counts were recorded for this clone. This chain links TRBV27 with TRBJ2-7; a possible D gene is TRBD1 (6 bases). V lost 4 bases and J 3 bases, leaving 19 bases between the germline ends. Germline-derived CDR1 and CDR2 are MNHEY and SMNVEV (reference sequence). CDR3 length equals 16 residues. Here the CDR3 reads CASSSTSSGGHYEQYF. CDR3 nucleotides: TGTGCCAGCAGTTCAACTTCGTCTGGGGGCCACTACGAGCAGTACTTC.

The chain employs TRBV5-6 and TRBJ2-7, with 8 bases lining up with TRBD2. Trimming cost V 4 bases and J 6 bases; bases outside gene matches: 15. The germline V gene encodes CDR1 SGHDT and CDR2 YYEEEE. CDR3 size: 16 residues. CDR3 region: CASSPKRLAFVREQYF. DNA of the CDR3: TGTGCCAGCAGCCCAAAGCGACTAGCGTTTGTGCGCGAGCAGTACTTC.

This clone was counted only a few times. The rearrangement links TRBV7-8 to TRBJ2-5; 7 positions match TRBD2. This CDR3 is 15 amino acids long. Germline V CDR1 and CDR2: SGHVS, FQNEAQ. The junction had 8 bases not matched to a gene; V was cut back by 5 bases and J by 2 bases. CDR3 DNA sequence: TGTGCCAGCAGCACGAGAGCGGGATTACAAGAGACCCAGTACTTC. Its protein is CASSTRAGLQETQYF.

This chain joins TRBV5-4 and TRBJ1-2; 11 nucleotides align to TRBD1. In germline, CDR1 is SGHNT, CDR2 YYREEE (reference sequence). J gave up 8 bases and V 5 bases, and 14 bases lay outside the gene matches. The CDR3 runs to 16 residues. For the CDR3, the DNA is TGTGCCAGCAGTACAGGGCTGGACAGGGGGCGGCGGGGCTACACCTTC. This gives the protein CASSTGLDRGRRGYTF.

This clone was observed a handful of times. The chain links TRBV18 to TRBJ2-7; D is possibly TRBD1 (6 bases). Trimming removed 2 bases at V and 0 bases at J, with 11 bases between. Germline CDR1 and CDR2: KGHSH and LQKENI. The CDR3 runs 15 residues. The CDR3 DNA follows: TGTGCCAGCTCACCAACAGGGTGGAGCTCCTACGAGCAGTACTTC. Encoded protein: CASSPTGWSSYEQYF.

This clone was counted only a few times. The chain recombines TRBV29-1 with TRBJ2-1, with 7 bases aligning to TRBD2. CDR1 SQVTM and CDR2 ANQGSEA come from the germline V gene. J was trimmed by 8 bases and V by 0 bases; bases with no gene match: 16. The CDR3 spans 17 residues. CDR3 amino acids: CSVEDGGRTRPVDEQFF. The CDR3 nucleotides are TGCAGCGTTGAAGACGGGGGACGGACTAGGCCCGTGGATGAGCAGTTCTTC.

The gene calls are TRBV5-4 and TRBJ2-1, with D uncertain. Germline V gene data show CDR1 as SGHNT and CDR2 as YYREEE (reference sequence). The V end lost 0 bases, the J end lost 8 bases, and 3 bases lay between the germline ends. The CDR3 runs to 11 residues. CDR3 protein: CASSLGHEQFF. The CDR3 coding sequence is TGTGCCAGCAGCTTGGGGCATGAGCAGTTCTTC.

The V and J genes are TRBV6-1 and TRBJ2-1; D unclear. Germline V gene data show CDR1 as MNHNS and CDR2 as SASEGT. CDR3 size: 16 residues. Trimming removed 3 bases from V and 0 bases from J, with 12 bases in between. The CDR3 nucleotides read TGTGCCAGCAGTGACCCCGCGGTGAGCTCCTACAATGAGCAGTTCTTC. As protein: CASSDPAVSSYNEQFF.

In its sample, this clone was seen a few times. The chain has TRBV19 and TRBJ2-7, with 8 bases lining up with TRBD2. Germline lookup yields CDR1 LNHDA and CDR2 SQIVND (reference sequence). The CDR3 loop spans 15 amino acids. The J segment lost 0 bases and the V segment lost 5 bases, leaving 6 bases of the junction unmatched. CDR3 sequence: CASSATSESSYEQYF. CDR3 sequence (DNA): TGTGCCAGTAGTGCGACTAGCGAGAGCTCCTACGAGCAGTACTTC.

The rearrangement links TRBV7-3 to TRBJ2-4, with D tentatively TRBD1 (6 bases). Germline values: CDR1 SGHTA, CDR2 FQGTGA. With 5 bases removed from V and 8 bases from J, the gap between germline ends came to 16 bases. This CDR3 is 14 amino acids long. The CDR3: CASSPGAVGDIQYF. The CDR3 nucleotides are TGTGCCAGCAGCCCAGGGGCTGTTGGGGACATTCAGTACTTC.

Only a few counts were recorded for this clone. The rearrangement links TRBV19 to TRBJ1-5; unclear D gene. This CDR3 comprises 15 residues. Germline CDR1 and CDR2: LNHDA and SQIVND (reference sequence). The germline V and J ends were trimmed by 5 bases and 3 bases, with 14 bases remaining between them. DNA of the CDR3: TGTGCCAGTAGTCCCCTCCGGGAAGTCAATCAGCCCCAGCATTTT. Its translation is CASSPLREVNQPQHF.

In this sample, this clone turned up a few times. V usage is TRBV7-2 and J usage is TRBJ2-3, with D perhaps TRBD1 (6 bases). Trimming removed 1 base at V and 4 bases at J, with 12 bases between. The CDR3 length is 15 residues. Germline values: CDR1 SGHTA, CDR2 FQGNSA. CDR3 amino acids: CASSLGQVIADTQYF. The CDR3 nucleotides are TGTGCCAGCAGCTTAGGACAGGTTATAGCAGATACGCAGTATTTT.

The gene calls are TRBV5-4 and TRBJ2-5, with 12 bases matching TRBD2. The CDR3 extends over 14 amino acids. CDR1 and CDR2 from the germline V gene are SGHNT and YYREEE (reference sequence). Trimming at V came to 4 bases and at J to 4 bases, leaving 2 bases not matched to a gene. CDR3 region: CASSPTSGGETQYF. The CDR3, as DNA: TGTGCCAGCAGCCCGACTAGCGGGGGAGAGACCCAGTACTTC.